The entry that follows covers one T cell receptor (beta chain) sequence. Its antigen is unknown. This specimen comes from a study of CD4+ T cells in melanoma. General observations from the study: In melanoma, neoantigen-specific CD4+ T cells reportedly differed in differentiation state. A reported correlation linked neoantigen-specific CD4+ T cells to CD8+, macrophage and B cell function.

The length of the CDR3 is 16 residues. Germline values: CDR1 SGHAT, CDR2 FQNNGV. Unmatched junction bases numbered 15, after V lost 5 bases and J lost 7 bases. Only in-frame clones appear in the TCRdb table, and some are missing; sequencing was by immunoSEQ multiplex PCR. Of more than 12,000 clones in the sample, approximately 88% are singletons; the top ten hold more than 5.5%. The source is a human donor with melanoma. V gene TRBV11-2 combines with J gene TRBJ1-2; 8 nucleotides line up with TRBD1. Specimen: cells from a culture (not recorded whether cultured in vitro). Here the CDR3 DNA reads TGTGCCAGCAGCCAGGGACAGGCGGCTCCCACGGGTGGCTACACCTTC. This codes for CASSQGQAAPTGGYTF.